The rows below give T cell receptor beta chains drawn from one sample of a study of PD-1 blockade in classical Hodgkin lymphoma. Assay: immunoSEQ multiplex PCR; the TCRdb copy retains only in-frame clones and omits some. Of about 20,000 clones listed, around 67% were seen once; the top ten hold roughly a quarter. The source was peripheral blood mononuclear cells (PBMCs), collected before the second cycle of nivolumab. The receptors here all came from a human donor with classical Hodgkin lymphoma. The CDR3 runs from the conserved cysteine through the conserved F or W. The order of the fields is V gene, clone size, CDR3 length, CDR3 protein. Part of the rows lack a size; the others show once, few, many or a class for expanded clones.

v_call: TRBV7-9; clone_size: once; cdr3_length: 15; cdr3_aa: CASSLTQGTGNTIYF
v_call: TRBV6-1; clone_size: NA; cdr3_length: 13; cdr3_aa: CASTPGLGNTIYF
v_call: TRBV7-9; clone_size: NA; cdr3_length: 14; cdr3_aa: CASRGGTGRYGYTF
v_call: TRBV29-1; clone_size: NA; cdr3_length: 13; cdr3_aa: CSVDMYSYNEQFF
v_call: TRBV5-8; clone_size: NA; cdr3_length: 15; cdr3_aa: CATIRQGSSYNEQFF
v_call: TRBV4-2; clone_size: few; cdr3_length: 17; cdr3_aa: CASSQGVGDALVEGYTF
v_call: TRBV18; clone_size: once; cdr3_length: 15; cdr3_aa: CASSPGQGARTEAFF
v_call: TRBV9; clone_size: NA; cdr3_length: 11; cdr3_aa: CASSVADTQYF
v_call: TRBV6-6; clone_size: NA; cdr3_length: 15; cdr3_aa: CASSPKWGPNQPQHF
v_call: TRBV6-1; clone_size: NA; cdr3_length: 15; cdr3_aa: CASSSEEGDNSPLHF
v_call: TRBV28; clone_size: once; cdr3_length: 14; cdr3_aa: CASSSHPRQETQYF
v_call: TRBV18; clone_size: NA; cdr3_length: 14; cdr3_aa: CASSPRALPDTQYF
v_call: TRBV27; clone_size: NA; cdr3_length: 13; cdr3_aa: CASSTRTGEEQFF
v_call: TRBV11-3; clone_size: NA; cdr3_length: 18; cdr3_aa: CASSPGAASGGRLREQYF
v_call: TRBV15; clone_size: once; cdr3_length: 16; cdr3_aa: CATSSELGTSLETQYF
v_call: TRBV27; clone_size: NA; cdr3_length: 16; cdr3_aa: CASSLIAGSSYNEQFF
v_call: TRBV11-2; clone_size: NA; cdr3_length: 16; cdr3_aa: CASSLQPAGVGNEQFF
v_call: TRBV7-2; clone_size: NA; cdr3_length: 13; cdr3_aa: CASSFSHQETQYF
v_call: TRBV14; clone_size: NA; cdr3_length: 15; cdr3_aa: CASSPGFLDGTEAFF
v_call: TRBV20-1; clone_size: NA; cdr3_length: 11; cdr3_aa: CSAGSNTEAFF
v_call: TRBV2; clone_size: NA; cdr3_length: 12; cdr3_aa: CAGQTGANVLTF
v_call: TRBV4-1; clone_size: NA; cdr3_length: 16; cdr3_aa: CASSQDVTGPQETQYF